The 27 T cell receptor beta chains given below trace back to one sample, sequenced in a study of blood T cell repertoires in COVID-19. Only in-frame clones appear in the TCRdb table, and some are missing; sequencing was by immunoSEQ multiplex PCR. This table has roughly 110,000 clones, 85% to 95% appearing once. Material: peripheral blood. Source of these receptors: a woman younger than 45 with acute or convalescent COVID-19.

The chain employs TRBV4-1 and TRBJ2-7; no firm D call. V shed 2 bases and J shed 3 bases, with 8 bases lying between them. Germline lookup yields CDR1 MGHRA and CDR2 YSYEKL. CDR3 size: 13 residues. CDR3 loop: CASSQYGGYEQYF. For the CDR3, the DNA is TGCGCCAGCAGCCAATATGGCGGCTACGAGCAGTACTTC.

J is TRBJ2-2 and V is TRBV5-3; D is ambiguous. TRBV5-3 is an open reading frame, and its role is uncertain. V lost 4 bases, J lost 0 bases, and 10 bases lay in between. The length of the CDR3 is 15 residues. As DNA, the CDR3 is TGTGCCAGAAGCCTGCTGACACCGAACACCGGGGAGCTGTTTTTT. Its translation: CARSLLTPNTGELFF.

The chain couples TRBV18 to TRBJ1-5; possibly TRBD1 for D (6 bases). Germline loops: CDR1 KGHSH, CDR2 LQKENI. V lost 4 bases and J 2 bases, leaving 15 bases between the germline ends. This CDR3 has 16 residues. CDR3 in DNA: TGTGCCAGCTCACGAAGTGGGGGCCATGGCAATCAGCCCCAGCATTTT. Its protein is CASSRSGGHGNQPQHF. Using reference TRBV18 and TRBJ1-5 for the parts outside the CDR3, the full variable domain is NAGVMQNPRHLVRRRGQEARLRCSPMKGHSHVYWYRQLPEEGLKFMVYLQKENIIDESGMPKERFSAEFPKEGPSILRIQQVVRGDSAAYFCASSRSGGHGNQPQHFGDGTRLSIL.

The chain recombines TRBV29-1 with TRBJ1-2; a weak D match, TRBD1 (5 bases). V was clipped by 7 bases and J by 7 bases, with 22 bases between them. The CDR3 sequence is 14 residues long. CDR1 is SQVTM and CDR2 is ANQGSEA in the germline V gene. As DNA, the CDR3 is TGCAGCGCTAATAAGGCAGGGAGGTTGGGTGGCTACACCTTC. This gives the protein CSANKAGRLGGYTF.

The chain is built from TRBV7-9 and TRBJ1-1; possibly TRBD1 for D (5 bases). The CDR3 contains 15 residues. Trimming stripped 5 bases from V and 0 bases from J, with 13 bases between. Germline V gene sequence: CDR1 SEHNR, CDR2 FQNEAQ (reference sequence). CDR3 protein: CASSPGSFMNTEAFF. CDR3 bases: TGTGCCAGCAGCCCAGGGTCCTTTATGAACACTGAAGCTTTCTTT.

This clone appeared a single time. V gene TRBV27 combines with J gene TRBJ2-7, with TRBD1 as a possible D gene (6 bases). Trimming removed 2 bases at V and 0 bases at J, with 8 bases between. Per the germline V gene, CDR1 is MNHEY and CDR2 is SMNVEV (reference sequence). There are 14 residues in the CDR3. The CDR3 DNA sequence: TGTGCCAGCAGTTTAACAGGGACCTCCTACGAGCAGTACTTC. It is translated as CASSLTGTSYEQYF.

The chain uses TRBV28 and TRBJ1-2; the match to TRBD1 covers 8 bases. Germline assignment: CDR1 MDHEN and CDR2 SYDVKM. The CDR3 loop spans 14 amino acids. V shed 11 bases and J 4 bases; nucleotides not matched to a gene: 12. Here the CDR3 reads CALRADRGGYGYTF. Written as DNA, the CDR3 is TGTGCCCTACGGGCCGACAGGGGCGGCTATGGCTACACCTTC.

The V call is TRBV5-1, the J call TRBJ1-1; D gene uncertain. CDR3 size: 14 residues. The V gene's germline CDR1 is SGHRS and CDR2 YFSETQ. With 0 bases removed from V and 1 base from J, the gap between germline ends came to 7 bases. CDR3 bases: TGCGCCAGCAGCTTGGTTGGCAGGAACACTGAAGCTTTCTTT. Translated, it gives CASSLVGRNTEAFF.

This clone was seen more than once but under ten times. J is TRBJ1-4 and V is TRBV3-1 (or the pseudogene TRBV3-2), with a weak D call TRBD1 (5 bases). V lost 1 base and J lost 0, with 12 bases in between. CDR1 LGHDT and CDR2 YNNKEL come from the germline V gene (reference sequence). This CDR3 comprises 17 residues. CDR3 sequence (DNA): TGTGCCAGCAGCCAAGGTCGGGGGGGAGCAACTAATGAAAAACTGTTTTTT. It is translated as CASSQGRGGATNEKLFF.

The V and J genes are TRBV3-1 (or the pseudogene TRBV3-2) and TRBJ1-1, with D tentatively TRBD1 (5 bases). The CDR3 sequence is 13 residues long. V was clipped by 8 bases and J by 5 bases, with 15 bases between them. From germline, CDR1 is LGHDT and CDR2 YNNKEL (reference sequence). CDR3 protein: CASVREGRTEAFF. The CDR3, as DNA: TGTGCCAGCGTCAGGGAGGGGCGAACTGAAGCTTTCTTT.

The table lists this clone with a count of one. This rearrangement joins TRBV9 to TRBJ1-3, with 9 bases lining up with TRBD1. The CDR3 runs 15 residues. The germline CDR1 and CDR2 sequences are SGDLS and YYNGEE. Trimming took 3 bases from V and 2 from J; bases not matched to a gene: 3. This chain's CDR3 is CASSARQGAGNTIYF. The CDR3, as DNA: TGTGCCAGCAGCGCAAGACAGGGGGCTGGAAACACCATATATTTT.

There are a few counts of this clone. The CDR3 protein is CASRGGTSAYNEQFF. CDR3 coding DNA: TGTGCCAGTCGCGGGGGGACTAGCGCCTACAATGAGCAGTTCTTC. The chain recombines TRBV19 with TRBJ2-1, with 10 bases aligning to TRBD2. Trimming removed 8 bases from V and 2 bases from J; junction bases left unmatched: 6. Germline-derived CDR1 and CDR2 are LNHDA and SQIVND (reference sequence). There are 15 residues in the CDR3.

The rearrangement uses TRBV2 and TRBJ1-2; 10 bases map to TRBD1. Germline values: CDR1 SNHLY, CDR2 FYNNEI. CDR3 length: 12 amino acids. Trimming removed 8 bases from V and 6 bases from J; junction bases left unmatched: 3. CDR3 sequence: CASSGTGDGYTF. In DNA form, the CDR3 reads TGTGCCAGCTCCGGGACAGGGGATGGCTACACCTTC. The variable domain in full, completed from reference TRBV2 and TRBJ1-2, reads EPEVTQTPSHQVTQMGQEVILRCVPISNHLYFYWYRQILGQKVEFLVSFYNNEISEKSEIFDDQFSVERPDGSNFTLKIRSTKLEDSAMYFCASSGTGDGYTFGSGTRLTVV.

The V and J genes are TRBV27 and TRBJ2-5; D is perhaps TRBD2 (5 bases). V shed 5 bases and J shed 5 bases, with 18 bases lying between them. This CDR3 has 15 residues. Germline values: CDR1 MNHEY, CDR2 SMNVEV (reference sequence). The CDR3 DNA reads TGTGCCAGCAGTCATGACGGGGTAATGGGGGAGACCCAGTACTTC. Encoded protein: CASSHDGVMGETQYF.

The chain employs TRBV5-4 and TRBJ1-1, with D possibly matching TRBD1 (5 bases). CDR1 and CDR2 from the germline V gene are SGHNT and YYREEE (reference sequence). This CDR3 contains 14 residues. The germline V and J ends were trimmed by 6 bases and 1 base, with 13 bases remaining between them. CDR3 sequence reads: CASNIGERNTEAFF. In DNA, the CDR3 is TGTGCCAGCAACATAGGGGAAAGGAACACTGAAGCTTTCTTT.

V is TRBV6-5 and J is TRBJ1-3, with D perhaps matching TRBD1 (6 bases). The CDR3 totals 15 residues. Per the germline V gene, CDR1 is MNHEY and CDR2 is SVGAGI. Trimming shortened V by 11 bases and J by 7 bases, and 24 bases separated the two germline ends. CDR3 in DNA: TGTGCCTGCGGCAGGGGTTTAAAATCGTTTAACACCATATATTTT. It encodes CACGRGLKSFNTIYF.

The chain's CDR3 is CASSLYASGQGSGYTF. The CDR3 region has the DNA TGTGCCAGCAGTTTATACGCTTCAGGACAGGGATCTGGCTACACCTTC. The chain carries TRBV28 and TRBJ1-2; 8 positions match TRBD1. The CDR3 covers 16 residues. Germline CDR1 MDHEN, CDR2 SYDVKM. The trim removed 1 base at V and 7 bases at J, leaving 11 bases unmatched.

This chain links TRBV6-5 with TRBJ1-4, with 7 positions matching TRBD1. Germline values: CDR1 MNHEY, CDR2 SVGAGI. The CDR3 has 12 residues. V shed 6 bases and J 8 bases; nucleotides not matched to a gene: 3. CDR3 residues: CASSLRGEKLFF. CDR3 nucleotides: TGTGCCAGCAGCCTCAGGGGGGAAAAACTGTTTTTT.

CDR3 protein: CASSFIGTSGTYEQYF. The CDR3 nucleotides are TGTGCCAGCAGCTTCATCGGGACTAGCGGGACATACGAGCAGTACTTC. The chain has TRBV7-2 and TRBJ2-7; TRBD2 agrees at 13 bases. Unmatched junction bases numbered 6, after V lost 3 bases and J lost 4 bases. The germline gives CDR1 SGHTA, CDR2 FQGNSA. CDR3 size: 16 residues. Using reference TRBV7-2 and TRBJ2-7 for the parts outside the CDR3, the full variable domain is GAGVSQSPSNKVTEKGKDVELRCDPISGHTALYWYRQSLGQGLEFLIYFQGNSAPDKSGLPSDRFSAERTGGSVSTLTIQRTQQEDSAVYLCASSFIGTSGTYEQYFGPGTRLTVT.

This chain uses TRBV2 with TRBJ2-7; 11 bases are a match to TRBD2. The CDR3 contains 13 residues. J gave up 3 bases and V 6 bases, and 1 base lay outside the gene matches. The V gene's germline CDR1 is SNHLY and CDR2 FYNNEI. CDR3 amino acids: CASRLAGGYEQYF. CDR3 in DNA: TGTGCCAGCAGGCTAGCGGGGGGCTACGAGCAGTACTTC.

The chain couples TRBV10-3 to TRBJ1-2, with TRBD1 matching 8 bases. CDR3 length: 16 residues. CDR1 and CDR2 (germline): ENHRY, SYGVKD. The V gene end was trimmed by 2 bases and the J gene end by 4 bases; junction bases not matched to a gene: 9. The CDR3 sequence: CAISETGTGPFYGYTF. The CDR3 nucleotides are TGTGCCATCAGTGAGACTGGGACAGGCCCCTTCTATGGCTACACCTTC.

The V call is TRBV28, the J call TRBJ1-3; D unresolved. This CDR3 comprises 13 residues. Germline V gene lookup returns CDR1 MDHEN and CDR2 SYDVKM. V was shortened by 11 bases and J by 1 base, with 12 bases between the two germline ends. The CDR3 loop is CASGLPSGNTIYF. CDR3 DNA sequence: TGTGCCTCCGGTCTACCATCTGGAAACACCATATATTTT.

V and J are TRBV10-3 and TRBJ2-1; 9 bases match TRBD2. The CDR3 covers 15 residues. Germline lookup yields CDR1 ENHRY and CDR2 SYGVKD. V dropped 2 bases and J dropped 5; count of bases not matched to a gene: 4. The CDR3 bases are TGTGCCATCAGTGAGCGGACTAGCGCTGACAATGAGCAGTTCTTC. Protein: CAISERTSADNEQFF.

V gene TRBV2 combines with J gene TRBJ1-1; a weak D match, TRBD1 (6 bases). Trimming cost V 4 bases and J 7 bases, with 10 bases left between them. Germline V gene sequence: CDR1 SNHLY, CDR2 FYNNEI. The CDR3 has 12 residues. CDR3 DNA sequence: TGTGCCAGCAGTGTCAGGGGAGTTGAAGCTTTCTTT. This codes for CASSVRGVEAFF.

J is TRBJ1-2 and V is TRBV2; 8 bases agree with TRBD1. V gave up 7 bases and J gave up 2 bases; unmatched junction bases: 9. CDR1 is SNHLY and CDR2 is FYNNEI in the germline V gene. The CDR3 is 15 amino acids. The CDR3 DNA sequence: TGTGCCAGCACAATTACCGGACAGGGAAACTATGGCTACACCTTC. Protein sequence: CASTITGQGNYGYTF.

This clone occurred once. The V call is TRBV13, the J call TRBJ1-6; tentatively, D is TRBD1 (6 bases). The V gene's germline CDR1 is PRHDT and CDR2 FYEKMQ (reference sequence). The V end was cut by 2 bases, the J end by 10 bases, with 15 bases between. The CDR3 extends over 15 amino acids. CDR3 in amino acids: CASSLSLGARSPLHF. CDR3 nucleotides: TGTGCCAGCAGCTTAAGCTTGGGGGCAAGATCACCCCTCCACTTT.

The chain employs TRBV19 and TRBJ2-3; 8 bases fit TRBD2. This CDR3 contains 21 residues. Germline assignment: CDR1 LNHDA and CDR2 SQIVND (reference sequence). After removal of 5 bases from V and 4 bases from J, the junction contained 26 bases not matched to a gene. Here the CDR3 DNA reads TGTGCCAGTAGTCCGATACGCGGGGGGACGGATTCTACCGGGGTAGCAGATACGCAGTATTTT. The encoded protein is CASSPIRGGTDSTGVADTQYF.